Given below is one T cell receptor beta chain in context. Its antigen is unknown. In the PCR, 60 Vbeta and 13 Jbeta primers were used. Assay used: immunoSEQ multiplex PCR; TCRdb lists only in-frame clones, some missing. The table shows around 79,000 clones, with roughly 73% occurring only once. This record comes from a study of cytomegalovirus exposure and HLA in healthy donors. Study overall: From donors who were HLA-typed, an early data release held about 85 million unique TCRs. When fewer than 500 donors were genotyped, roughly four fifths of them were found to fall in the Caucasian-associated ancestry cluster.

Germline values: CDR1 LGHNA, CDR2 YSLEER. The CDR3 is made up of 17 amino acids. The ends were cut back, 0 bases at V and 13 bases at J, with 22 bases in the middle. Study results and caveats: TCR beta V- and J-gene trimming, according to a later analysis, was linked to a missense DCLRE1C variant. Productive rates of about 87% or about 30% were seen for most TCR beta V segments in an earlier analysis.

The receptor's source is a woman in her 40s in good health and CMV-seropositive. The chain employs TRBV4-3 and TRBJ1-6, with no clear D. The specimen sequenced was PBMCs. CDR3 protein: CASSQESALTAGGPLHF. The CDR3 DNA sequence: TGCGCCAGCAGCCAAGAATCGGCTCTCACGGCCGGAGGGCCCCTCCACTTT.